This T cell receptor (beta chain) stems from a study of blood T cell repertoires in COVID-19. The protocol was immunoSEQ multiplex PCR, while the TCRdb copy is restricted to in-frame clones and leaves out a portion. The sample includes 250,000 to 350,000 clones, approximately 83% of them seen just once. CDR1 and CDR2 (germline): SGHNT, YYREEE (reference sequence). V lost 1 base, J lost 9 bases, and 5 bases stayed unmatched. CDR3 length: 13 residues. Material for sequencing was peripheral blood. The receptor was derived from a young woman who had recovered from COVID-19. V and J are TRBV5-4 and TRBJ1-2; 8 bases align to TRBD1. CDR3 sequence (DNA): TGTGCCAGCAGCTTGTGGGACAGGTGGAGCTACACCTTC. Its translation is CASSLWDRWSYTF.